This entry lists 10 T cell receptor beta chains sequenced from one sample in a study of blood T cell repertoires in COVID-19. Clones were sequenced by immunoSEQ multiplex PCR, and TCRdb holds only the in-frame ones, with some missing. The data contain over 300,000 clones, approximately 84% of them seen just once; the ten biggest clones take up about 10%. Sequencing used PBMCs or T cells enriched from blood (not recorded which). These receptors were collected from a woman aged 18-30 years who had recovered from COVID-19.

The chain uses TRBV3-1 (or the pseudogene TRBV3-2) and TRBJ2-7; D unresolved. This CDR3 has 12 residues. Deletions cut 0 bases from V and 6 bases from J, with 6 bases between. Looked up from germline, CDR1 is LGHDT and CDR2 is YNNKEL (reference sequence). Here the CDR3 reads CASSQESAEQYF. The CDR3 region has the DNA TGTGCCAGCAGCCAAGAAAGCGCCGAGCAGTACTTC.

V gene TRBV5-1 combines with J gene TRBJ2-1; D gene uncertain. This CDR3 spans 13 amino acids. The V gene lost 1 base and the J gene lost 7 bases, with 9 bases spanning the gap. Germline V gene data show CDR1 as SGHRS and CDR2 as YFSETQ. The CDR3 nucleotides are TGCGCCAGCAGCTTGCCCCATTCAAATGAGCAGTTCTTC. Encoded protein: CASSLPHSNEQFF.

CDR3 in amino acids: CASRLAMDTQYF. In nucleotides, the CDR3 is TGTGCCAGCAGACTAGCTATGGATACGCAGTATTTT. The chain combines TRBV28 with TRBJ2-3, with D perhaps TRBD2 (6 bases). Germline values: CDR1 MDHEN, CDR2 SYDVKM. V was clipped by 6 bases and J by 6 bases, with 10 bases between them. This CDR3 spans 12 amino acids.

About this clone: The same CDR3 arises from other DNA sequences in this sample as well. V and J are TRBV30 and TRBJ1-3, with D uncertain. The V gene lost 4 bases and the J gene lost 2 bases, with 9 bases spanning the gap. Germline CDR1 and CDR2: GTSNPN and SVGIG (reference sequence). This CDR3 region has 13 residues. CDR3 amino acids: CAWNRGTGNTIYF. The CDR3 DNA reads as TGTGCCTGGAACCGGGGAACTGGAAACACCATATATTTT. Looking up the rest from reference TRBV30 and TRBJ1-3 gives the full variable domain: SQTIHQWPATLVQPVGSPLSLECTVEGTSNPNLYWYRQAAGRGLQLLFYSVGIGQISSEVPQNLSASRPQDRQFILSSKKLLLSDSGFYLCAWNRGTGNTIYFGEGSWLTVV.

This clone was detected only once. The chain recombines TRBV5-6 with TRBJ1-3; D ambiguous. CDR1 SGHDT and CDR2 YYEEEE come from the germline V gene. This CDR3 comprises 16 residues. Trimming cost V 1 base and J 1 base, with 12 bases left between them. The CDR3 bases are TGTGCCAGCAGCTTGTGGCAGCGGAGGTCTGGAAACACCATATATTTT. Encoded protein: CASSLWQRRSGNTIYF.

This clone has more than one count but fewer than ten. This chain uses TRBV27 with TRBJ2-7; D ambiguous. The length of the CDR3 is 15 residues. CDR1 is MNHEY, CDR2 SMNVEV, per germline (reference sequence). V lost 3 bases to trimming and J lost 0 bases, with 12 bases between them. The CDR3 nucleotides are TGTGCCAGCAGTTTCGGTCCCGATAGCTCCTACGAGCAGTACTTC. Translating it yields CASSFGPDSSYEQYF.

The J gene is TRBJ2-2, the V gene TRBV2; possible D gene TRBD2, 6 bases. Germline loops: CDR1 SNHLY, CDR2 FYNNEI. The V end lost 7 bases, the J end lost 1 base, and 10 bases lay between the germline ends. The CDR3 consists of 14 residues. Here the CDR3 DNA reads TGTGCCAGCACGGGGCGGGAGAACACCGGGGAGCTGTTTTTT. Translated: CASTGRENTGELFF.

The chain joins TRBV29-1 to TRBJ2-5, with 8 bases that match TRBD1. Germline trimming cut 7 bases from V and 4 bases from J; bases unmatched to any gene: 5. Germline V gives CDR1 SQVTM, CDR2 ANQGSEA. The length of the CDR3 is 12 residues. CDR3 nucleotide sequence: TGCAGCGCTCAGGGGGCTGGAGAGACCCAGTACTTC. It translates to CSAQGAGETQYF.

The rearrangement uses TRBV6-1 and TRBJ1-1, with a possible D match to TRBD1 (6 bases). Deletions cut 2 bases from V and 4 bases from J, with 11 bases between. The CDR3 sequence is 14 residues long. Germline assignment: CDR1 MNHNS and CDR2 SASEGT. The CDR3 protein is CASSENRAFTEAFF. The DNA for the CDR3 is TGTGCCAGCAGTGAAAACAGGGCTTTCACTGAAGCTTTCTTT.

The V and J genes are TRBV30 and TRBJ1-4; D not certain. Trimming removed 0 bases at V and 7 bases at J, with 3 bases between. The CDR3 consists of 11 residues. In germline, CDR1 is GTSNPN, CDR2 SVGIG (reference sequence). The DNA of the CDR3 is TGTGCCTGGAGTGTACTTGAAAAACTGTTTTTT. It encodes CAWSVLEKLFF.